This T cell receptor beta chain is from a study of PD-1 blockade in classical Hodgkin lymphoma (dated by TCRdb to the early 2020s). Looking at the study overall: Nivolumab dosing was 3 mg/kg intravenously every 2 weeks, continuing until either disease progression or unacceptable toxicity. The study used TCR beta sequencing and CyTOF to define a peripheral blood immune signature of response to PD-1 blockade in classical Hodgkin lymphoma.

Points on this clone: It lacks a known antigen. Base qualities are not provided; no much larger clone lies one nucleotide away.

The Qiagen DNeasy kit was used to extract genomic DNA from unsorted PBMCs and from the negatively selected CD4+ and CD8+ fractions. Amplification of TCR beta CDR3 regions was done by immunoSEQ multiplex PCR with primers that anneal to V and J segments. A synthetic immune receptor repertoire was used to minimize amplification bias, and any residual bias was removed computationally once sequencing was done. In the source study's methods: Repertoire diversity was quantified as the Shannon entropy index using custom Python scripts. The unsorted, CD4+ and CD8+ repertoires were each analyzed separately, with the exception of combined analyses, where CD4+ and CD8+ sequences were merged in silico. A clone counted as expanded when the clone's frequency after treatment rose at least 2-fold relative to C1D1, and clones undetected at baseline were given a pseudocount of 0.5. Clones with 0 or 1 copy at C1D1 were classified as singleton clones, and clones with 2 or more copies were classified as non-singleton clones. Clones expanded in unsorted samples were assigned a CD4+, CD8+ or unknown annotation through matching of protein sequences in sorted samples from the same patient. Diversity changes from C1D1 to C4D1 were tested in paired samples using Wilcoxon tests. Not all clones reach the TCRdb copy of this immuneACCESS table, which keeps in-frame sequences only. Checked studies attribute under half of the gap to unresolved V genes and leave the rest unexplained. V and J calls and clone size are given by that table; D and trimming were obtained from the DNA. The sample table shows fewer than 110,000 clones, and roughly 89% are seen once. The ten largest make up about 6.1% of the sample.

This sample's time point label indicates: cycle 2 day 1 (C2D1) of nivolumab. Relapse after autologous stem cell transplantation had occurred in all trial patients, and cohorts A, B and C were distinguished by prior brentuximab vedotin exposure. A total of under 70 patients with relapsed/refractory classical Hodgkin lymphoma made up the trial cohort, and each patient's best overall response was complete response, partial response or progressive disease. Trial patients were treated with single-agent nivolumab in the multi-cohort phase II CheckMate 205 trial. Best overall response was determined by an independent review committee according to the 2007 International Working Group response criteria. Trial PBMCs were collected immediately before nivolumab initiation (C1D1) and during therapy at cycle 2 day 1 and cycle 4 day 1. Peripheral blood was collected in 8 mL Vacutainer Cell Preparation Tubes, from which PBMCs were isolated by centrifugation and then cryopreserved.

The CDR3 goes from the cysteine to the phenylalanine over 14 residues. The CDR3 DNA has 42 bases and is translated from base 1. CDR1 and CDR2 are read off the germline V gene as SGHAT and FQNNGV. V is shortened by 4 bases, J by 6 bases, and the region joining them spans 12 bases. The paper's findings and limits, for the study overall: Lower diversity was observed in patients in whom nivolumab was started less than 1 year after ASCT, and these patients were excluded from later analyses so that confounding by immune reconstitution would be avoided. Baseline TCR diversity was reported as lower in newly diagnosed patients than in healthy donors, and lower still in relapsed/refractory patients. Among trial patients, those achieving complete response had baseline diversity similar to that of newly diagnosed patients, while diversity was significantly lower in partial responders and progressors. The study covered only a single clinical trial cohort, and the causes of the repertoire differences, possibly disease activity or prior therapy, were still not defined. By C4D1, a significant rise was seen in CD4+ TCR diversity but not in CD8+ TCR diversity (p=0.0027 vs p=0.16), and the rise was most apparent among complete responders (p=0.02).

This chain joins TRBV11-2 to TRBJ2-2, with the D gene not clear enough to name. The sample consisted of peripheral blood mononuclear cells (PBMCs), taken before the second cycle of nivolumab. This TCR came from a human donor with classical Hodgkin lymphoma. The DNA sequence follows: TGTGCCAGCAGCTCAAATCCAGGCCCCGGGGAGCTGTTTTTT. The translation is CASSSNPGPGELFF.